A single sample gave rise to the 14 T cell receptor beta chains below, sequenced in a study of human T cells and chemical hapten exposure. Time point noted: patch test 1, 2 weeks after DPC sensitization. Treatment indicated: therapeutic diphenylcyclopropenone sensitization with weekly scalp DPC. TCRdb reanalysed the RACE reads using MiXCR and keeps one entry per CDR3 protein. The sample carries about 120,000 distinct CDR3 sequences, around 13% recorded once. The sample in question was whole blood, obtained in connection with sensitization to the hapten diphenylcyclopropenone (DPC). The origin of the receptors is a man aged 18-30 years with alopecia areata. Some clones in this sample may be carry-over from other donors' samples.

The table lists this clonotype with a few counts. The J gene is TRBJ1-4, the V gene TRBV20-1; D gene ambiguous. V lost 4 bases and J lost 8, with 14 bases in between. The CDR3 is made up of 13 amino acids. Germline CDR1 is DFQATT and CDR2 is SNEGSKA (reference sequence). The DNA of the CDR3 is TGCAGTGCTAACCTCGAAGAAGGGGAAAAACTGTTTTTT. It encodes CSANLEEGEKLFF.

The chain combines TRBV4-1 with TRBJ2-2; no definite D call. The CDR3 loop spans 11 amino acids. The V gene lost 6 bases and the J gene lost 6 bases, with 5 bases spanning the gap. Germline CDR1 reads MGHRA; CDR2 reads YSYEKL. The CDR3 region is CASRESGELFF. As DNA, the CDR3 is TGCGCCAGCAGGGAATCCGGGGAGCTGTTTTTT.

In its sample, this clonotype was seen many times. The chain has TRBV4-3 and TRBJ1-1; no reliable D call. V was trimmed by 0 bases and J by 0 bases, leaving 5 bases between them. This CDR3 is built from 14 residues. CDR1 and CDR2 from the germline V gene are LGHNA and YSLEER. The CDR3: CASSQDGLNTEAFF. The CDR3 DNA reads TGCGCCAGCAGCCAAGATGGCCTGAACACTGAAGCTTTCTTT.

The chain carries TRBV11-2 and TRBJ1-5; D is ambiguous. V was shortened by 1 base and J by 0 bases, with 7 bases between the two germline ends. The CDR3 runs 15 residues. The germline V gene has CDR1 SGHAT and CDR2 FQNNGV. In DNA form, the CDR3 reads TGTGCCAGCAGCTTAGCCACAGATAGCAATCAGCCCCAGCATTTT. Translation gives CASSLATDSNQPQHF.

V and J are TRBV12-3 or TRBV12-4 and TRBJ2-1, with a weak D call TRBD2 (6 bases). V lost 5 bases and J lost 5, with 7 bases in between. This CDR3 has 12 amino acids. CDR3 residues: CASSAGHNEQFF. Here the CDR3 DNA reads TGTGCCAGCAGTGCGGGACACAATGAGCAGTTCTTC.

This clonotype was picked up one time. The chain employs TRBV20-1 and TRBJ2-3; D might be TRBD1 (5 bases). Trimming pared 0 bases from V and 0 bases from J, leaving 10 bases between. Germline assignment: CDR1 DFQATT and CDR2 SNEGSKA (reference sequence). This CDR3 is built from 15 residues. CDR3 region: CSARDSRVSTDTQYF. CDR3 sequence (DNA): TGCAGTGCTAGAGATTCCAGGGTTAGCACAGATACGCAGTATTTT.

J is TRBJ1-2 and V is TRBV29-1; no clear D gene. From germline, CDR1 is SQVTM and CDR2 ANQGSEA. Trimming shortened V by 1 base and J by 4 bases, and 13 bases separated the two germline ends. CDR3 size: 14 residues. CDR3 region: CSVEVGNSPYGYTF. DNA for the CDR3: TGCAGCGTTGAAGTCGGCAACAGCCCCTATGGCTACACCTTC. The full variable domain, rest sourced from reference TRBV29-1 and TRBJ1-2, is SAVISQKPSRDICQRGTSLTIQCQVDSQVTMMFWYRQQPGQSLTLIATANQGSEATYESGFVIDKFPISRPNLTFSTLTVSNMSPEDSSIYLCSVEVGNSPYGYTFGSGTRLTVV.

V and J are TRBV29-1 and TRBJ2-2; 14 bases align to TRBD2. This CDR3 comprises 17 residues. Trimming removed 6 bases from V and 5 bases from J; junction bases left unmatched: 11. CDR1 and CDR2 from the germline V gene are SQVTM and ANQGSEA. CDR3 DNA sequence: TGCAGCGTCCCCGGGACTAGCGGGGGTACACTAACCGGGGAGCTGTTTTTT. This translates into CSVPGTSGGTLTGELFF.

The rearrangement uses TRBV5-1 and TRBJ2-2; D unclear. The germline V gene has CDR1 SGHRS and CDR2 YFSETQ. The CDR3 extends over 12 amino acids. The V and J ends lost 6 bases and 7 bases respectively, with 10 bases between them. CDR3: CASKLAGGELFF. The CDR3 coding sequence is TGCGCCAGCAAGCTCGCCGGCGGGGAGCTGTTTTTT.

This clonotype was recorded a few times. The chain's CDR3 is CASSFEAGTLQGDGYTF. The CDR3 nucleotides are TGTGCCAGCAGTTTTGAGGCAGGGACCCTCCAAGGCGATGGCTACACCTTC. The J gene is TRBJ1-2, the V gene TRBV28, with a possible D match to TRBD1 (5 bases). The CDR3 runs to 17 residues. Germline values: CDR1 MDHEN, CDR2 SYDVKM. V lost 3 bases and J lost 6, with 23 bases in between.

This chain connects TRBV6-2 or TRBV6-3 to TRBJ1-2, with TRBD1 matching over 8 bases. Germline V CDR1 and CDR2: MNHEY, SVGEGT. The CDR3 is made up of 16 amino acids. V was clipped by 2 bases and J by 5 bases; unmatched bases: 10. The CDR3 sequence: CASSYPSSGTGYGYTF. The CDR3 DNA is TGTGCCAGCAGTTACCCTAGCTCCGGGACAGGATATGGCTACACCTTC.

This clonotype came up a few times. The V gene is TRBV10-3, the J gene TRBJ2-3, with D maybe TRBD1 (5 bases). CDR1 is ENHRY, CDR2 SYGVKD, per germline. This CDR3 comprises 15 residues. V shed 0 bases and J shed 0 bases, with 7 bases lying between them. Written as DNA, the CDR3 is TGTGCCATCAGTGAGTCCAGGGATAGCACAGATACGCAGTATTTT. This codes for CAISESRDSTDTQYF.

J is TRBJ1-1 and V is TRBV9, with D possibly being TRBD1 (6 bases). This CDR3 spans 12 amino acids. V shed 2 bases and J shed 11 bases, with 13 bases lying between them. Germline V CDR1 and CDR2: SGDLS, YYNGEE. The CDR3 bases are TGTGCCAGCAGCGTCTTCTCAGGGGTGGCTTTCTTT. Translating it yields CASSVFSGVAFF.

J is TRBJ1-1 and V is TRBV3-1; D is possibly TRBD1 (5 bases). CDR1 and CDR2 (germline): LGHDT, YNNKEL (reference sequence). Deletions cut 2 bases from V and 10 bases from J, with 14 bases between. The CDR3 extends over 13 amino acids. CDR3 DNA sequence: TGTGCCAGCAGCCAAACGGGGCAGAGGGCAGCTTTCTTT. This gives the protein CASSQTGQRAAFF.